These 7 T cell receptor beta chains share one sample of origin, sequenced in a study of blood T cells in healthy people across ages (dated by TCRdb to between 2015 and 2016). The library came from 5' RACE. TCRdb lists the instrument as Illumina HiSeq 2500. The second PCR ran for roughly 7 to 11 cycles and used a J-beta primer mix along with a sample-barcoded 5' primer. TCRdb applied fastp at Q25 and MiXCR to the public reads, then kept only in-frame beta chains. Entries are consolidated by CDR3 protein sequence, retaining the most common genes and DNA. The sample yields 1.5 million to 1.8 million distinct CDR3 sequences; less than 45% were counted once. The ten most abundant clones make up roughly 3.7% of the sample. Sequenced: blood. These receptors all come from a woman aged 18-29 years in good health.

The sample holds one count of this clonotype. DNA of the CDR3: TGTGCCAGCAGTTACTCGATCCCCCGGACATCAAACATTCAGTACTTC. Its translation: CASSYSIPRTSNIQYF. The chain uses TRBV6-5 and TRBJ2-7; tentatively, D is TRBD1 (5 bases). The assigned J gene may be wrong: the sequence end matches TRBJ2-4 better. Germline values: CDR1 MNHEY, CDR2 SVGAGI. This CDR3 has 16 amino acids.

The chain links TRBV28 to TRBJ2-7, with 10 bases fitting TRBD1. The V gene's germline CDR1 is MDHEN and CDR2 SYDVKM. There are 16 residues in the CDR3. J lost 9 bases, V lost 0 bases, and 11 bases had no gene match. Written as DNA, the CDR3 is TGTGCCAGCAGTTTATGGCCGGGACAGGGGATAGACGGGCAGTACTTC. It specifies CASSLWPGQGIDGQYF.

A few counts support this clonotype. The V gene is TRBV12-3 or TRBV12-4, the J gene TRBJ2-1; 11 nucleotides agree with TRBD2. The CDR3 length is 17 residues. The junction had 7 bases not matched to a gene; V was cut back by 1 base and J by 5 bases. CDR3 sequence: CASSLGSGGAPHNEQFF. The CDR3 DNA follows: TGTGCCAGCAGTTTAGGTAGCGGGGGGGCTCCCCACAATGAGCAGTTCTTC.

The CDR3 reads CASSYRGINEKLFF. The CDR3 DNA is TGTGCCAGCAGTTACAGGGGAATTAATGAAAAACTGTTTTTT. The genes are TRBV6-5 and TRBJ1-4, with D possibly matching TRBD1 (5 bases). Germline V gene data show CDR1 as MNHEY and CDR2 as SVGAGI. V lost 2 bases and J 4 bases, leaving 8 bases between the germline ends. CDR3 length equals 14 residues.

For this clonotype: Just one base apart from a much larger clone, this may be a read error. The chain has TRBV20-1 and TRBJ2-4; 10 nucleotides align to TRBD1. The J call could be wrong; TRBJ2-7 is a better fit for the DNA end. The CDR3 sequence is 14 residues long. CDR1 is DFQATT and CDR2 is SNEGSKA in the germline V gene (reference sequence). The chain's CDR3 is CSARHGQGVYEQYF. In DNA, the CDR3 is TGCAGTGCTAGACACGGACAGGGGGTCTACGAGCAGTACTTC.

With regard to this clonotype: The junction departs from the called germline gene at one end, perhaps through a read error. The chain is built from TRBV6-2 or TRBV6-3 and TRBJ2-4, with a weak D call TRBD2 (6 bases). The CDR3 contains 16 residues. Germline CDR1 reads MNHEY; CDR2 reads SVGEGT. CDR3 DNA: TGTACCAGCAGCCGATTGGCGGGACCAAGCCAAAACATTCAGTACTTC. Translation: CTSSRLAGPSQNIQYF.

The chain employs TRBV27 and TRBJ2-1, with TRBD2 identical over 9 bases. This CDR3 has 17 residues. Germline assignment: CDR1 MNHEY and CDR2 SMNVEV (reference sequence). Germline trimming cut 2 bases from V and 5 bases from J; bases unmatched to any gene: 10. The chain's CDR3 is CASSLKLAGVGDNEQFF. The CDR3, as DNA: TGTGCCAGCAGTTTAAAATTAGCGGGAGTAGGGGACAATGAGCAGTTCTTC.